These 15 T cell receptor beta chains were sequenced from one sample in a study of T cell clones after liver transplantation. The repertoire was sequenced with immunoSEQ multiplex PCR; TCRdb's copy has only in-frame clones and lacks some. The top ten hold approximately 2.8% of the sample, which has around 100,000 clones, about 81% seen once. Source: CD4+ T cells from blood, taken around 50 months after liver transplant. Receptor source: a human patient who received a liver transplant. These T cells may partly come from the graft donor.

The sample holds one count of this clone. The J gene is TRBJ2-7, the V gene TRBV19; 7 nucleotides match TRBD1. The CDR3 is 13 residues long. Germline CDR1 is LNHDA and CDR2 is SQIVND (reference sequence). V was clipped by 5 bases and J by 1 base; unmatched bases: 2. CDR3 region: CASSLTGSYEQYF. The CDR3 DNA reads TGTGCCAGTAGTCTGACAGGGTCCTACGAGCAGTACTTC.

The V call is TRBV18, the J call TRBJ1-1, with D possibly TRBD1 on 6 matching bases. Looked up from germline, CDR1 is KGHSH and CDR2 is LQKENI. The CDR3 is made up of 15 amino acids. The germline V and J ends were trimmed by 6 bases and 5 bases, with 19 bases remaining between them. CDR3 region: CASSLKGDGGTEAFF. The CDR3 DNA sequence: TGTGCCAGCTCTCTAAAGGGGGACGGGGGGACTGAAGCTTTCTTT.

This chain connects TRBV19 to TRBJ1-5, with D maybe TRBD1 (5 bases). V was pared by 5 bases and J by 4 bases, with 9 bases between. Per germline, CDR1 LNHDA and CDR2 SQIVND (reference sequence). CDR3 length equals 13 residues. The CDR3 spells CASSQGANQPQHF. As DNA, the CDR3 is TGTGCCAGTAGTCAGGGAGCGAATCAGCCCCAGCATTTT.

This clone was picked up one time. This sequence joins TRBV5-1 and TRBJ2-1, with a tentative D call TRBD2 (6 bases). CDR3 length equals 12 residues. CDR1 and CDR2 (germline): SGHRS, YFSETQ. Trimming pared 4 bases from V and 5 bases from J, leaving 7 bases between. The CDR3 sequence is CASSIADNEQFF. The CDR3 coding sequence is TGCGCCAGCAGCATAGCGGACAATGAGCAGTTCTTC.

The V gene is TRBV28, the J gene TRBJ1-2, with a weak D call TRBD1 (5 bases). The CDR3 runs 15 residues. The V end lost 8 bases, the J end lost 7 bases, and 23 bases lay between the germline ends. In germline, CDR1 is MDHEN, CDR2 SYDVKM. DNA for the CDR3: TGTGCCAGCGGAGGGGAAGGGATAATTCTCGGTGGCTACACCTTC. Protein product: CASGGEGIILGGYTF.

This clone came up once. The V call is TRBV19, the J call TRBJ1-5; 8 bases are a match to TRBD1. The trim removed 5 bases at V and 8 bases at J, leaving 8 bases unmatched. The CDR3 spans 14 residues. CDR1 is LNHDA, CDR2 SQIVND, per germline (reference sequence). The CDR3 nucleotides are TGTGCCAGTAGTCTCGGACAGGGAGCGAAGCCCCAGCATTTT. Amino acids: CASSLGQGAKPQHF.

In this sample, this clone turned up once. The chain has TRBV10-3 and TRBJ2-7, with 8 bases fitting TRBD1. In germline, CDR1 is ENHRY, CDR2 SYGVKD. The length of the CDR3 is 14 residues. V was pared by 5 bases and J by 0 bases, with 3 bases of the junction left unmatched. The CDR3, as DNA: TGTGCCATCAGTCCGGGACAGGTCTCCTACGAGCAGTACTTC. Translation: CAISPGQVSYEQYF.

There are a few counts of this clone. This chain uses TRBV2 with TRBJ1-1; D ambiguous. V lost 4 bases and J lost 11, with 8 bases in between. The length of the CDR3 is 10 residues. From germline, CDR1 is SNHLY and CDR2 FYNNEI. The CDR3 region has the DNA TGTGCCAGCAGTGGGGGATTTGCTTTCTTT. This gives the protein CASSGGFAFF.

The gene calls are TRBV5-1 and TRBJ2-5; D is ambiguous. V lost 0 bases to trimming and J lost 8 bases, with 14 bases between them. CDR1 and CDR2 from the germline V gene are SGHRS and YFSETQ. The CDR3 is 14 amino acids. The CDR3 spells CASSLAGSTSTQYF. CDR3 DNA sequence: TGCGCCAGCAGCTTGGCCGGGTCCACGAGTACCCAGTACTTC.

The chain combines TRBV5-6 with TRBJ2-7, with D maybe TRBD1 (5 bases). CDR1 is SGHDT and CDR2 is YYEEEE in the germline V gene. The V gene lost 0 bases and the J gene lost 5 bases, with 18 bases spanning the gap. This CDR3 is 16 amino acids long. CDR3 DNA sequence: TGTGCCAGCAGCTTGGCTGGCAGGGTCGAAGACGACGAGCAGTACTTC. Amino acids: CASSLAGRVEDDEQYF.

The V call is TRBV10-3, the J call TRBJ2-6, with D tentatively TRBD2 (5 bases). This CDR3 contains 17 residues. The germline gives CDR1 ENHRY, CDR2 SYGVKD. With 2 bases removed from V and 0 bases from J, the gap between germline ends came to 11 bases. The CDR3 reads CAISEPGIHSGANVLTF. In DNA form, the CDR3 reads TGTGCCATCAGTGAGCCGGGGATCCACTCTGGGGCCAACGTCCTGACTTTC.

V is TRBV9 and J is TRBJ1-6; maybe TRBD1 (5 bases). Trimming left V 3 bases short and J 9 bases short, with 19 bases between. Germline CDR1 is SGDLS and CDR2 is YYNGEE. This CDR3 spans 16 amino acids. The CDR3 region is CASSGPLGVERSPLHF. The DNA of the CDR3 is TGTGCCAGCAGCGGTCCGCTGGGGGTTGAGCGTTCACCCCTCCACTTT.

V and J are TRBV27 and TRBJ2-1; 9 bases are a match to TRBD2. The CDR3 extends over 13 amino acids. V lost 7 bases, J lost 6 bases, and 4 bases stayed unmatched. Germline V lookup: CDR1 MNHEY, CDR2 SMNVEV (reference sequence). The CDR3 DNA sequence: TGTGCCAGCAAGCGGGAGGTCCCCAATGAGCAGTTCTTC. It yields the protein CASKREVPNEQFF.

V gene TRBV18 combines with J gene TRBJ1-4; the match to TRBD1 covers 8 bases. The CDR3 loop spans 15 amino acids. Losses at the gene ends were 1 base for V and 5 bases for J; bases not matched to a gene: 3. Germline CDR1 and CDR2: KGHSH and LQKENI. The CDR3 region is CASSPRQGSNEKLFF. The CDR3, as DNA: TGTGCCAGCTCACCACGACAGGGGTCAAATGAAAAACTGTTTTTT.

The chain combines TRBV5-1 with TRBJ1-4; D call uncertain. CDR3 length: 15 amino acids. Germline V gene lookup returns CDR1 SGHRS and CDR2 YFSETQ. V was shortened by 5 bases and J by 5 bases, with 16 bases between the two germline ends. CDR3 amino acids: CASRATALGNEKLFF. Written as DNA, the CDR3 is TGCGCCAGCAGAGCTACAGCCTTGGGGAATGAAAAACTGTTTTTT. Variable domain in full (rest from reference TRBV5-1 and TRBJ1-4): KAGVTQTPRYLIKTRGQQVTLSCSPISGHRSVSWYQQTPGQGLQFLFEYFSETQRNKGNFPGRFSGRQFSNSRSEMNVSTLELGDSALYLCASRATALGNEKLFFGSGTQLSVL.